The 6 T cell receptor beta chains reported below all come from one sample, sequenced in a study of T cell clonotyping in hematopoietic cell transplantation. TCRdb's table, derived via immunoSEQ multiplex PCR, lists solely in-frame clones and lacks some. This sample has more than 20,000 clones, with roughly 90% found just once. The sample's time point: recipient sample about 28 days before transplant, after cytoreduction. Sequencing was performed on peripheral blood mononuclear cells, taken before stem cell transplant. The receptors shown here come from a man between 18 and 35 years old with biphenotypic leukemia. Some clones in this sample may be carry-over from other donors' samples.

This chain links TRBV19 with TRBJ2-7; 8 nucleotides agree with TRBD1. Looked up from germline, CDR1 is LNHDA and CDR2 is SQIVND (reference sequence). This CDR3 contains 15 residues. J lost 0 bases, V lost 3 bases, and 4 bases had no gene match. The CDR3 nucleotides are TGTGCCAGTAGTATGGACAGGGAATTCTCCTACGAGCAGTACTTC. Translation gives CASSMDREFSYEQYF.

V is TRBV5-1 and J is TRBJ1-2; TRBD1 agrees at 7 bases. The CDR3 is 14 amino acids. Germline-derived CDR1 and CDR2 are SGHRS and YFSETQ. J was trimmed by 2 bases and V by 4 bases; bases with no gene match: 5. CDR3 amino acids: CASSMLQGNYGYTF. CDR3 nucleotide sequence: TGCGCCAGCAGCATGCTACAGGGGAACTATGGCTACACCTTC.

The chain carries TRBV7-3 and TRBJ2-5; unclear D gene. Germline V gene lookup returns CDR1 SGHTA and CDR2 FQGTGA. CDR3 size: 15 residues. Trimming took 2 bases from V and 5 from J, leaving 15 bases between them. This CDR3 reads CASSLGVGQPETQYF. CDR3 nucleotide sequence: TGTGCCAGCAGCTTAGGCGTCGGGCAGCCGGAGACCCAGTACTTC.

The chain carries TRBV9 and TRBJ2-1; D tentatively fits TRBD1 or TRBD2 (5 bases each). Deletions cut 0 bases from V and 7 bases from J, with 17 bases between. Germline loops: CDR1 SGDLS, CDR2 YYNGEE. The CDR3 has 16 amino acids. CDR3 coding DNA: TGTGCCAGCAGCGTAGCACCCGGGGCAGGGTGGAATGAGCAGTTCTTC. Its translation is CASSVAPGAGWNEQFF. The whole variable domain, remainder taken from reference TRBV9 and TRBJ2-1, is DSGVTQTPKHLITATGQRVTLRCSPRSGDLSVYWYQQSLDQGLQFLIQYYNGEERAKGNILERFSAQQFPDLHSELNLSSLELGDSALYFCASSVAPGAGWNEQFFGPGTRLTVL.

This chain links TRBV27 with TRBJ2-7, with D unresolved. This CDR3 has 16 amino acids. Germline V lookup: CDR1 MNHEY, CDR2 SMNVEV (reference sequence). Deletions cut 2 bases from V and 4 bases from J, with 18 bases between. The CDR3 nucleotides are TGTGCCAGCAGTTTACCCGGCTCAGGTAAAATTTACGAGCAGTACTTC. Translating it yields CASSLPGSGKIYEQYF.

The gene calls are TRBV29-1 and TRBJ2-7, with D possibly being TRBD2 (6 bases). The CDR3 spans 13 residues. Germline values: CDR1 SQVTM, CDR2 ANQGSEA. V was trimmed by 5 bases and J by 5 bases, leaving 16 bases between them. As DNA, the CDR3 is TGCAGCGTTCGTAGGGGAGGATCTAACGAGCAGTACTTC. Protein sequence: CSVRRGGSNEQYF.